Presented here are 20 T cell receptor beta chains from one specimen sequenced in a study of early T cells in non-severe SARS-CoV-2 infection. Each CDR3 protein is one row after TCRdb ran MiXCR on the 5' RACE reads. Of about 33,000 distinct CDR3 sequences listed, about 6% are singletons. Material for sequencing was whole blood. Every receptor here comes from an adult who was a healthcare worker with PCR-confirmed SARS-CoV-2 infection or an uninfected control (not recorded which).

At least ten counts were recorded for this clonotype. The chain has TRBV18 and TRBJ2-2, with 10 bases that match TRBD1. The ends lost 6 bases at V and 1 base at J; junction bases unmatched: 11. The CDR3 is made up of 18 amino acids. Looked up from germline, CDR1 is KGHSH and CDR2 is LQKENI. CDR3 sequence (DNA): TGTGCCAGCTCCCGAAGGGACAGGGGCGCCGTGAACACCGGGGAGCTGTTTTTT. The encoded protein is CASSRRDRGAVNTGELFF.

The genes are TRBV20-1 and TRBJ2-1; D ambiguous. V gave up 0 bases and J gave up 2 bases, with 11 bases separating them. There are 15 residues in the CDR3. The V gene's germline CDR1 is DFQATT and CDR2 SNEGSKA (reference sequence). The CDR3 protein is CSARDPAVAYNEQFF. The CDR3 DNA sequence: TGCAGTGCTAGAGATCCGGCGGTTGCCTACAATGAGCAGTTCTTC.

V usage is TRBV27 and J usage is TRBJ2-5, with TRBD1 as a possible D gene (6 bases). Germline assignment: CDR1 MNHEY and CDR2 SMNVEV (reference sequence). The V end was cut by 5 bases, the J end by 0 bases, with 13 bases between. This CDR3 has 15 amino acids. CDR3 bases: TGTGCCAGCAGTCCCCTCACAGGGAACCAAGAGACCCAGTACTTC. Translating it yields CASSPLTGNQETQYF.

Only a few counts were recorded for this clonotype. The chain links TRBV7-6 to TRBJ2-5; TRBD2 is a possible D gene (7 bases). The CDR3 loop spans 14 amino acids. CDR1 and CDR2 (germline): SGHVS, FNYEAQ. Trimming stripped 5 bases from V and 0 bases from J, with 10 bases between. CDR3 DNA sequence: TGTGCCAGCAGCAAGGGGGGGAACCAAGAGACCCAGTACTTC. Its protein is CASSKGGNQETQYF. Full variable domain (rest looked up from reference TRBV7-6 and TRBJ2-5): GAGVSQSPRYKVTKRGQDVALRCDPISGHVSLYWYRQALGQGPEFLTYFNYEAQQDKSGLPNDRFSAERPEGSISTLTIQRTEQRDSAMYRCASSKGGNQETQYFGPGTRLLVL.

This clonotype occurred many times. This chain uses TRBV18 with TRBJ2-2; weak D call: TRBD1 (6 bases). Germline values: CDR1 KGHSH, CDR2 LQKENI. The V gene lost 8 bases and the J gene lost 4 bases, with 23 bases spanning the gap. The length of the CDR3 is 17 residues. CDR3 in amino acids: CASLGQPGHRGTGELFF. The DNA of the CDR3 is TGTGCCAGCCTAGGTCAACCGGGACATCGTGGCACCGGGGAGCTGTTTTTT.

This chain joins TRBV19 and TRBJ2-5; possibly TRBD2 for D (6 bases). The length of the CDR3 is 11 residues. V was trimmed by 5 bases and J by 5 bases, leaving 6 bases between them. The germline CDR1 and CDR2 sequences are LNHDA and SQIVND (reference sequence). CDR3 nucleotides: TGTGCCAGTAGTCGGGGGGAGACCCAGTACTTC. Translation gives CASSRGETQYF.

This clonotype turned up a few times. The rearrangement joins TRBV28 to TRBJ1-2; 7 nucleotides align to TRBD1. Trimming removed 5 bases from V and 12 bases from J; junction bases left unmatched: 12. CDR3 length: 13 residues. Germline-derived CDR1 and CDR2 are MDHEN and SYDVKM. CDR3 bases: TGTGCCAGCAGTACGCCGGGACAGCGTTTGGACACCTTC. Translated, it gives CASSTPGQRLDTF.

This clonotype came up many times. The rearrangement links TRBV29-1 to TRBJ2-7; D unclear. The germline V gene has CDR1 SQVTM and CDR2 ANQGSEA. The germline V and J ends were trimmed by 2 bases and 7 bases, with 3 bases remaining between them. This CDR3 has 9 residues. The CDR3 bases are TGCAGCGTTGAACTTGAGCAGTACTTC. Its translation: CSVELEQYF.

This clonotype was observed at least ten times. This rearrangement joins TRBV12-3 or TRBV12-4 to TRBJ2-1, with 12 bases matching TRBD2. This CDR3 comprises 15 residues. V was pared by 5 bases and J by 8 bases, with 7 bases of the junction left unmatched. The CDR3 DNA is TGTGCCAGCAGTCCCGGACTAGCGGGGACCTATGAGCAGTTCTTC. Its translation: CASSPGLAGTYEQFF.

Ten or more counts support this clonotype. The gene calls are TRBV18 and TRBJ1-1; D is unclear. V lost 2 bases and J lost 3, with 13 bases in between. In germline, CDR1 is KGHSH, CDR2 LQKENI. The CDR3 sequence is 15 residues long. The CDR3 bases are TGTGCCAGCTCACCAGAACGGAGGTTTTACACTGAAGCTTTCTTT. Translated: CASSPERRFYTEAFF.

This clonotype was seen ten or more times. The gene calls are TRBV7-9 and TRBJ1-2, with 7 positions matching TRBD1. Trimming removed 11 bases from V and 6 bases from J; junction bases left unmatched: 12. Germline V gives CDR1 SEHNR, CDR2 FQNEAQ (reference sequence). This CDR3 has 13 amino acids. The CDR3 region is CAGYRGPGDGYTF. The CDR3 DNA follows: TGTGCCGGATACAGGGGACCGGGAGATGGCTACACCTTC.

This clonotype was recorded a few times. The chain is built from TRBV29-1 and TRBJ2-3, with 8 nucleotides matching TRBD2. Looked up from germline, CDR1 is SQVTM and CDR2 is ANQGSEA. The V segment lost 2 bases and the J segment 12 bases; nucleotides outside the gene matches: 10. CDR3 size: 13 residues. The DNA for the CDR3 is TGCAGCGTTGAACTCGCGGGGGGCCACCCACAGTATTTT. Translated: CSVELAGGHPQYF.

A note on this clonotype: A read error may explain this, as a much larger clone is one base away. The rearrangement joins TRBV5-1 to TRBJ1-4; 9 nucleotides match TRBD1. Germline lookup yields CDR1 SGHRS and CDR2 YFSETQ. This CDR3 has 14 amino acids. The CDR3 region is CASRSGQGNEKLSF. The CDR3 nucleotides read TGCGCCAGCAGGTCGGGACAGGGTAATGAAAAACTGTCTTTT.

The table lists this clonotype with many counts. The chain couples TRBV12-3 or TRBV12-4 to TRBJ2-3; no clear D gene. V lost 3 bases, J lost 3 bases, and 7 bases lay in between. CDR3 size: 13 residues. The CDR3 DNA is TGTGCCAGCAGTTTGGGCAGAACAGATACGCAGTATTTT. Translating it yields CASSLGRTDTQYF.

The sample holds many counts of this clonotype. V is TRBV27 and J is TRBJ2-1, with TRBD1 matching over 7 bases. Germline CDR1 MNHEY, CDR2 SMNVEV (reference sequence). The CDR3 extends over 14 amino acids. V lost 5 bases to trimming and J lost 9 bases; unmatched junction nucleotides: 10. This chain's CDR3 is CASSPYPQGIEQFF. CDR3 bases: TGTGCCAGCAGTCCCTACCCACAGGGGATTGAGCAGTTCTTC.

Many counts were recorded for this clonotype. J is TRBJ2-2 and V is TRBV10-1, with D perhaps TRBD1 or TRBD2 (6 bases each). Trimming removed 2 bases at V and 6 bases at J, with 13 bases between. CDR1 is WNHNN and CDR2 is SYGVQD in the germline V gene (reference sequence). The CDR3 length is 15 residues. The CDR3 reads CASSEGGRVSGELFF. The DNA of the CDR3 is TGCGCCAGCAGTGAGGGGGGGCGCGTGTCCGGGGAGCTGTTTTTT.

At least ten counts were recorded for this clonotype. J is TRBJ2-5 and V is TRBV2; 7 nucleotides align to TRBD1. This CDR3 has 13 residues. Trimming cost V 7 bases and J 5 bases; bases outside gene matches: 7. CDR1 and CDR2 from the germline V gene are SNHLY and FYNNEI. Here the CDR3 reads CASTHRGEETQYF. CDR3 bases: TGTGCCAGCACCCACAGGGGCGAGGAGACCCAGTACTTC.

This clonotype occurred many times. The genes are TRBV6-5 and TRBJ2-7, with D tentatively TRBD2 (5 bases). Trimming shortened V by 4 bases and J by 5 bases, and 21 bases separated the two germline ends. The CDR3 loop spans 16 amino acids. Germline CDR1 is MNHEY and CDR2 is SVGAGI. The CDR3 DNA is TGTGCCAGCAGTTCCATTAGATCGTCGGGGTTCGACGAGCAGTACTTC. It translates to CASSSIRSSGFDEQYF.

This clonotype has a count of ten or more. This chain connects TRBV7-2 to TRBJ2-7; D not resolved. This CDR3 is built from 15 residues. Germline CDR1 reads SGHTA; CDR2 reads FQGNSA. V dropped 5 bases and J dropped 2 bases, with 16 bases sitting between them. The DNA of the CDR3 is TGTGCCAGCAGCCCGCTCAAGGCTGTCGCCTACGAGCAGTACTTC. This gives the protein CASSPLKAVAYEQYF. Complete variable domain (other parts from reference TRBV7-2 and TRBJ2-7): GAGVSQSPSNKVTEKGKDVELRCDPISGHTALYWYRQSLGQGLEFLIYFQGNSAPDKSGLPSDRFSAERTGGSVSTLTIQRTQQEDSAVYLCASSPLKAVAYEQYFGPGTRLTVT.

Many counts were recorded for this clonotype. The genes are TRBV20-1 and TRBJ1-1; 7 nucleotides align to TRBD1. The junction had 10 bases not matched to a gene; V was cut back by 4 bases and J by 2 bases. This CDR3 has 15 residues. Germline V gives CDR1 DFQATT, CDR2 SNEGSKA (reference sequence). The CDR3 DNA reads TGCAGTGCTACAGGGAGGACAGGTGTCAACACTGAAGCTTTCTTT. Residues: CSATGRTGVNTEAFF.